This T cell receptor (beta chain) was retrieved from a study of CD8 T cells in Susac syndrome. On the study more broadly: Sequenced Susac syndrome patients included roughly six with clinically active disease and about eight in remission.

Only one count was recorded for this clonotype. The antigen is not known. Reverse transcription of roughly 0.45 to 1 ug RNA was carried out with random hexamers. TCRdb independently ran MiXCR on the immunoSEQ multiplex PCR reads; one entry per CDR3 protein. The repertoire has about 100,000 distinct CDR3 sequences, 95% of them found once; the top ten carry 0.3%. Germline assignment: CDR1 SGDLS and CDR2 YYNGEE. The V gene end was trimmed by 1 base and the J gene end by 6 bases; junction bases not matched to a gene: 5. This CDR3 has 15 amino acids. Broader study findings: Susac-specific public clones numbered about 15 in total CD8+ repertoires (and 5 or 6 in CD8+ TEMRA repertoires).

This clonotype was obtained from a human donor with Susac syndrome. The sample comprised CD8+ T cells from PBMCs. This sequence joins TRBV9 and TRBJ1-1; 11 bases match TRBD1. The CDR3 nucleotides read TGTGCCAGCAGCGTACCAGGACAGGGGGCCGCTGAAGCTTTCTTT. Its protein product is CASSVPGQGAAEAFF.